The 23 T cell receptor beta chains given below trace back to one sample, sequenced in a study of T cells in Graves' hyperthyroidism and ophthalmopathy (dated by TCRdb to the late 2010s). The method behind the library was multiplex PCR. Sequenced on an Illumina HiSeq 2000. TCR beta CDR3 regions were amplified from RNA transcripts. The first round of RT-PCR for the TCR CDR3 was performed with the HTBI primer set and the Qiagen OneStep RT-PCR kit. Through fastp at Q25 and MiXCR, TCRdb rebuilt clones from the public reads, retaining in-frame beta chains. Rows matching on CDR3 protein sequence are summarized as one entry with the most common DNA and genes. The sample profile shows some 620,000 distinct CDR3 sequences; roughly 16% of them were found once. The top ten clonotypes cover 3.5% to 4% of the sample. The sequencing sample was made of blood. The receptors derive from a woman in her twenties or thirties with Graves' hyperthyroidism.

At least ten counts were recorded for this clonotype. The chain uses TRBV7-8 and TRBJ1-2; 10 bases fit TRBD1. This CDR3 has 17 residues. The germline V gene has CDR1 SGHVS and CDR2 FQNEAQ. The V gene end was trimmed by 5 bases and the J gene end by 8 bases; junction bases not matched to a gene: 17. CDR3 DNA: TGTGCCAGCAGCCCGAGCAATCATCCGGGACAGGGGTTCGGCTACACCTTC. Its translation: CASSPSNHPGQGFGYTF.

The V gene is TRBV20-1, the J gene TRBJ1-5; no clear D gene. Germline V lookup: CDR1 DFQATT, CDR2 SNEGSKA (reference sequence). Trimming stripped 0 bases from V and 0 bases from J, with 6 bases between. There are 14 residues in the CDR3. This CDR3 is CSARDWGSNQPQHF. The CDR3 bases are TGCAGTGCTAGAGATTGGGGTAGCAATCAGCCCCAGCATTTT.

The genes are TRBV30 and TRBJ2-5, with D maybe TRBD2 (6 bases). Germline CDR1 and CDR2: GTSNPN and SVGIG (reference sequence). V was trimmed by 3 bases and J by 6 bases, leaving 11 bases between them. The CDR3 is 12 amino acids. The chain's CDR3 is CAWSGTPKTQYF. The CDR3 DNA sequence: TGTGCCTGGAGCGGGACTCCCAAGACCCAGTACTTC.

This clonotype was detected only a few times. J is TRBJ1-5 and V is TRBV19, with D perhaps matching TRBD1 (5 bases). V was clipped by 6 bases and J by 1 base, with 13 bases between them. Germline V gene lookup returns CDR1 LNHDA and CDR2 SQIVND (reference sequence). The CDR3 contains 15 residues. The CDR3 spells CASSFGTESNQPQHF. For the CDR3, the DNA is TGTGCCAGTAGCTTCGGGACTGAAAGCAATCAGCCCCAGCATTTT.

Comment on this clonotype: A much larger clone is a single base away; this may be a read error. V and J are TRBV5-4 and TRBJ1-1, with D tentatively TRBD1 (6 bases). Germline V gives CDR1 SGHNT, CDR2 YYREEE (reference sequence). This CDR3 has 13 residues. With 5 bases removed from V and 0 bases from J, the gap between germline ends came to 8 bases. The DNA of the CDR3 is TGTGCCAGCAGGACAGGTCTGAACACTGAAGCTTTCTTT. Protein: CASRTGLNTEAFF.

Many counts were recorded for this clonotype. The rearrangement links TRBV3-1 to TRBJ1-1; perhaps TRBD1 as D (6 bases). The CDR3 extends over 13 amino acids. Trimming stripped 4 bases from V and 9 bases from J, with 15 bases between. CDR1 is LGHDT, CDR2 YNNKEL, per germline (reference sequence). In DNA, the CDR3 is TGTGCCAGCAGCCCCCCGGGCGGGGGGCAAGCTTTCTTT. Amino acids: CASSPPGGGQAFF.

The chain carries TRBV18 and TRBJ2-2, with D hard to call. There are 16 residues in the CDR3. V gave up 2 bases and J gave up 1 base, with 11 bases separating them. Germline values: CDR1 KGHSH, CDR2 LQKENI. In DNA form, the CDR3 reads TGTGCCAGCTCACCAAACCCAGACGGGAACACCGGGGAGCTGTTTTTT. This codes for CASSPNPDGNTGELFF. Together with reference TRBV18 and TRBJ2-2, the CDR3 gives the full variable domain: NAGVMQNPRHLVRRRGQEARLRCSPMKGHSHVYWYRQLPEEGLKFMVYLQKENIIDESGMPKERFSAEFPKEGPSILRIQQVVRGDSAAYFCASSPNPDGNTGELFFGEGSRLTVL.

This chain links TRBV20-1 with TRBJ2-7, with TRBD2 matching over 10 bases. The CDR3 is 13 residues long. The germline gives CDR1 DFQATT, CDR2 SNEGSKA (reference sequence). Unmatched junction bases numbered 5, after V lost 5 bases and J lost 4 bases. CDR3 DNA: TGCAGTGCTGGAGTAGCGGGAGGATACGAGCAGTACTTC. Its translation is CSAGVAGGYEQYF.

This clonotype was seen more than once but under ten times. J is TRBJ2-4 and V is TRBV4-1; 8 positions match TRBD1. Germline loops: CDR1 MGHRA, CDR2 YSYEKL. CDR3 length: 12 residues. V trimming: 4 bases; J trimming: 13 bases; junction bases outside the gene matches: 6. The CDR3 nucleotides are TGCGCCAGCAGCCTGATACAGGGGGAACAGTACTTC. This codes for CASSLIQGEQYF.

The gene calls are TRBV6-1 and TRBJ2-7; D might be TRBD1 (7 bases). The CDR3 loop spans 13 amino acids. CDR1 is MNHNS, CDR2 SASEGT, per germline. Trimming left V 8 bases short and J 0 bases short, with 11 bases between. CDR3 in DNA: TGTGCCAGCGGCAGGGGGGACTCCTACGAGCAGTACTTC. Protein: CASGRGDSYEQYF.

The chain uses TRBV5-1 and TRBJ2-3, with D perhaps matching TRBD2 (5 bases). The CDR3 has 16 residues. The V gene lost 0 bases and the J gene lost 0 bases, with 11 bases spanning the gap. Germline V gene data show CDR1 as SGHRS and CDR2 as YFSETQ. The CDR3 spells CASSLEVATSTDTQYF. CDR3 nucleotide sequence: TGCGCCAGCAGCTTGGAGGTAGCGACTAGCACAGATACGCAGTATTTT.

Ten or more counts support this clonotype. This rearrangement joins TRBV13 to TRBJ2-5, with 10 bases identical to TRBD2. Unmatched junction bases numbered 1, after V lost 5 bases and J lost 4 bases. Germline CDR1 reads PRHDT; CDR2 reads FYEKMQ (reference sequence). The CDR3 spans 13 residues. Here the CDR3 reads CASSRLAGETQYF. CDR3 nucleotide sequence: TGTGCCAGCAGCCGACTAGCGGGAGAGACCCAGTACTTC.

This clonotype occurred a few times. A much more abundant neighbour one base away suggests this may be a read error. The V and J genes are TRBV28 and TRBJ2-3; TRBD2 is a possible D gene (6 bases). Trimming left V 5 bases short and J 2 bases short, with 20 bases between. The CDR3 spans 17 residues. Germline values: CDR1 MDHEN, CDR2 SYDVKM. The CDR3 DNA reads as TGTGCCAGCAGTCTTCTCGAGACCGGGACTGACACAGATACGCAGTATTTT. This encodes CASSLLETGTDTDTQYF.

This clonotype was seen many times. This chain connects TRBV6-5 to TRBJ1-1; 7 bases fit TRBD1. CDR1 and CDR2 from the germline V gene are MNHEY and SVGAGI. V lost 2 bases and J lost 5; bases outside the gene matches: 5. The CDR3 sequence is 14 residues long. The CDR3 loop reads CASSYTRQGTEAFF. The CDR3 nucleotides are TGTGCCAGCAGTTACACCAGACAGGGTACTGAAGCTTTCTTT.

This clonotype has at least ten counts. This sequence joins TRBV11-2 and TRBJ1-4; the D gene is possibly TRBD1 (6 bases). The CDR3 length is 16 residues. Between the trimmed V and J ends, which lost 1 base and 5 bases, there was a span of 14 bases. Germline V lookup: CDR1 SGHAT, CDR2 FQNNGV. CDR3: CASSLAAGAPNEKLFF. In DNA form, the CDR3 reads TGTGCCAGCAGCTTAGCAGCGGGGGCACCCAATGAAAAACTGTTTTTT.

This clonotype was detected only a few times. This chain links TRBV3-1 with TRBJ1-4; weak D call: TRBD1 (6 bases). The V end lost 9 bases, the J end lost 2 bases, and 13 bases lay between the germline ends. CDR1 LGHDT and CDR2 YNNKEL come from the germline V gene (reference sequence). The CDR3 covers 14 residues. The CDR3 sequence is CASESQGTNEKLFF. The CDR3 bases are TGTGCCAGTGAGAGTCAGGGGACTAATGAAAAACTGTTTTTT.

The sample holds many counts of this clonotype. The gene calls are TRBV30 and TRBJ1-5; 10 positions match TRBD1. The CDR3 length is 14 residues. Germline CDR1 and CDR2: GTSNPN and SVGIG (reference sequence). V dropped 2 bases and J dropped 5; count of bases not matched to a gene: 3. CDR3 coding DNA: TGTGCCTGGAGTCCGGGACAGGGGTATCAGCCCCAGCATTTT. Protein product: CAWSPGQGYQPQHF.

This clonotype turned up a few times. This chain links TRBV7-3 with TRBJ1-1; D remains ambiguous. The V end lost 1 base, the J end lost 8 bases, and 11 bases lay between the germline ends. The germline V gene encodes CDR1 SGHTA and CDR2 FQGTGA. CDR3 length: 13 amino acids. The CDR3, as DNA: TGTGCCAGCAGCTTAAGTCCCGGGAGGGAAGCTTTCTTT. This encodes CASSLSPGREAFF.

The chain couples TRBV19 to TRBJ2-3; no firm D call. CDR3 length: 13 amino acids. Germline-derived CDR1 and CDR2 are LNHDA and SQIVND (reference sequence). V lost 6 bases, J lost 8 bases, and 15 bases lay in between. CDR3 DNA sequence: TGTGCCAGTAGAGAAGTTTCGTCGGCTACGCAGTATTTT. Its translation: CASREVSSATQYF.

There are many counts of this clonotype. The J gene is TRBJ2-3, the V gene TRBV20-1, with D perhaps matching TRBD1 (7 bases). With 0 bases removed from V and 2 bases from J, the gap between germline ends came to 18 bases. The CDR3 extends over 17 amino acids. In germline, CDR1 is DFQATT, CDR2 SNEGSKA (reference sequence). The CDR3 here is CSARDRGQGGITDTQYF. The DNA of the CDR3 is TGCAGTGCTAGAGATCGAGGCCAGGGGGGTATCACAGATACGCAGTATTTT.

Note on this clonotype: One end of the junction varies from germline; a read error may be responsible. The chain couples TRBV24-1 to TRBJ2-1; 12 nucleotides match TRBD2. The germline V gene has CDR1 KGHDR and CDR2 SFDVKD. The CDR3 covers 16 residues. In DNA, the CDR3 is TGTGTCACCAGTGATCCCGGGACTAGCGGGTACAATGAGCAGTTCTTC. This gives the protein CVTSDPGTSGYNEQFF.

The chain carries TRBV6-6 and TRBJ1-5; a weak D match, TRBD1 (5 bases). The V gene's germline CDR1 is MNHNY and CDR2 SVGAGI (reference sequence). V lost 2 bases to trimming and J lost 5 bases, with 10 bases between them. The CDR3 consists of 14 residues. The CDR3 bases are TGTGCCAGCAGTTACGGCCGAGGGGATCAGCCCCAGCATTTT. It is translated as CASSYGRGDQPQHF.

The table lists this clonotype with many counts. This sequence joins TRBV7-6 and TRBJ2-3; D not certain. The CDR3 is made up of 14 amino acids. V lost 5 bases and J 0 bases, leaving 9 bases between the germline ends. CDR1 is SGHVS and CDR2 is FNYEAQ in the germline V gene. CDR3 residues: CASSQLPSTDTQYF. The DNA for the CDR3 is TGTGCCAGCAGCCAACTACCTAGCACAGATACGCAGTATTTT.